This passage covers 9 T cell receptor beta chains from one sample sequenced in a study of T cells in Graves' hyperthyroidism and ophthalmopathy. RNA transcripts served as the template for amplifying TCR beta CDR3 regions. TCR CDR3 regions were first amplified by RT-PCR with HTBI primers. TCRdb re-called the multiplex PCR reads with MiXCR, one entry per CDR3 protein. This repertoire shows a few hundred thousand distinct CDR3 sequences, 15% to 19% found once; its top ten account for 7.3%. The sample comprised blood. These receptor sequences come from a woman aged 25-40 years with Graves' hyperthyroidism.

The chain has TRBV19 and TRBJ2-2, with TRBD2 matching over 7 bases. This CDR3 contains 18 residues. Trimming took 1 base from V and 5 from J; bases not matched to a gene: 13. Germline lookup yields CDR1 LNHDA and CDR2 SQIVND (reference sequence). The CDR3 DNA sequence: TGTGCCAGTAGTATAGTGGGGAGGGCCGGGTCAAGGACCGGGGAGCTGTTTTTT. This translates into CASSIVGRAGSRTGELFF.

This clonotype was detected only a few times. The rearrangement links TRBV12-3 or TRBV12-4 to TRBJ2-3; D remains unclear. Trimming shortened V by 4 bases and J by 1 base, and 15 bases separated the two germline ends. CDR3 length: 16 residues. The CDR3 region is CASSSVGRARTDTQYF. CDR3 sequence (DNA): TGTGCCAGCAGTTCGGTCGGCCGGGCCCGCACAGATACGCAGTATTTT.

This sequence joins TRBV6-1 and TRBJ2-7, with 10 positions matching TRBD1. The germline V gene encodes CDR1 MNHNS and CDR2 SASEGT. The CDR3 length is 15 residues. Trimming took 5 bases from V and 3 from J; bases not matched to a gene: 7. The CDR3 is CASSIPGQGFYEQYF. The CDR3 region has the DNA TGTGCCAGCAGTATCCCGGGACAGGGGTTCTACGAGCAGTACTTC.

The V call is TRBV19, the J call TRBJ1-5; no firm D call. The V gene lost 1 base and the J gene lost 5 bases, with 9 bases spanning the gap. CDR1 and CDR2 from the germline V gene are LNHDA and SQIVND (reference sequence). This CDR3 contains 14 residues. The CDR3 loop reads CASSIALRDQPQHF. The CDR3 DNA reads as TGTGCCAGTAGTATAGCCCTGAGGGATCAGCCCCAGCATTTT.

Many counts were recorded for this clonotype. This CDR3 reads CASSEARLRVQVNTEAFF. CDR3 DNA sequence: TGTGCCAGCAGTGAAGCGCGACTAAGGGTCCAGGTGAACACTGAAGCTTTCTTT. This rearrangement joins TRBV6-1 to TRBJ1-1; D gene uncertain. V was clipped by 0 bases and J by 0 bases, with 17 bases between them. CDR1 MNHNS and CDR2 SASEGT come from the germline V gene. This CDR3 is built from 18 residues.

This clonotype was observed a handful of times. The gene calls are TRBV29-1 and TRBJ1-2, with D tentatively TRBD1 (5 bases). Trimming left V 6 bases short and J 4 bases short, with 15 bases between. Germline loops: CDR1 SQVTM, CDR2 ANQGSEA. This CDR3 region has 13 residues. The CDR3 DNA is TGCAGCGTGATGCGGGGGGAGAGCTATGGCTACACCTTC. Encoded protein: CSVMRGESYGYTF.

This clonotype turned up a few times. This sequence joins TRBV7-9 and TRBJ1-1, with D unresolved. The germline V gene encodes CDR1 SEHNR and CDR2 FQNEAQ (reference sequence). The V and J ends lost 1 base and 5 bases respectively, with 14 bases between them. This CDR3 is built from 15 residues. CDR3 nucleotide sequence: TGTGCCAGCAGCTTAGTACAGCTTATTCGTACTGAAGCTTTCTTT. Translated: CASSLVQLIRTEAFF.

This clonotype has more than one count but fewer than ten. The genes are TRBV9 and TRBJ2-2, with D hard to call. CDR3 length: 17 amino acids. With 0 bases removed from V and 4 bases from J, the gap between germline ends came to 16 bases. The germline CDR1 and CDR2 sequences are SGDLS and YYNGEE. DNA for the CDR3: TGTGCCAGCAGCGTAGGTCTGTCCGACTGGGCCACCGGGGAGCTGTTTTTT. Protein sequence: CASSVGLSDWATGELFF.

This clonotype was detected ten times or more. The rearrangement joins TRBV7-2 to TRBJ2-2; TRBD1 matches at 8 bases. Trimming cost V 5 bases and J 4 bases; bases outside gene matches: 6. The CDR3 is 15 amino acids. Germline V gene data show CDR1 as SGHTA and CDR2 as FQGNSA. DNA for the CDR3: TGTGCCAGCAGCCCGTTGACAGGGGTCACCGGGGAGCTGTTTTTT. It encodes CASSPLTGVTGELFF. Complete variable domain (other parts from reference TRBV7-2 and TRBJ2-2): GAGVSQSPSNKVTEKGKDVELRCDPISGHTALYWYRQSLGQGLEFLIYFQGNSAPDKSGLPSDRFSAERTGGSVSTLTIQRTQQEDSAVYLCASSPLTGVTGELFFGEGSRLTVL.